This TCR beta chain was found in a study of blood T cells in healthy people across ages. Primers used in a second PCR of about 6 to 12 cycles were a sample-barcoded 5' primer and a J-beta primer mix. One entry per CDR3 protein results from TCRdb running MiXCR on the 5' RACE reads. Among over a million distinct CDR3 sequences, 45% were seen once, and the ten largest hold approximately 17%. Sequences were obtained from blood. The receptor comes from a woman in her sixties or seventies in good health.

The DNA for the CDR3 is TGCAGTGCCGTCCCAGCGGGACAATACAATGAGCAGTTCTTC. It specifies CSAVPAGQYNEQFF. This chain links TRBV20-1 with TRBJ2-1; D is perhaps TRBD2 (7 bases). The germline V gene encodes CDR1 DFQATT and CDR2 SNEGSKA (reference sequence). Trimming removed 6 bases at V and 4 bases at J, with 16 bases between. The CDR3 has 14 residues.